The 26 T cell receptor beta chains below were found in one sample sequenced in a study of blood T cell repertoires in COVID-19. Here immunoSEQ multiplex PCR was the method, and the copy in TCRdb shows in-frame clones only, minus some. The data hold 150,000 to 200,000 clones, with roughly 76% observed a single time. Sequencing used peripheral blood. All receptors come from an elderly woman with COVID-19, enrolled during active disease.

This chain connects TRBV28 to TRBJ1-2; unclear D gene. Trimming took 3 bases from V and 4 from J, leaving 9 bases between them. This CDR3 has 13 residues. Germline V gives CDR1 MDHEN, CDR2 SYDVKM. The CDR3 is CASSLAVTYGYTF. CDR3 coding DNA: TGTGCCAGCAGTTTGGCAGTTACCTATGGCTACACCTTC.

The chain carries TRBV12-3 or TRBV12-4 and TRBJ2-1; TRBD1 aligns across 7 bases. The CDR3 is 13 amino acids. J lost 4 bases, V lost 5 bases, and 2 bases had no gene match. CDR3 bases: TGTGCCAGCAGTGAACAGGGGTACAATGAGCAGTTCTTC. Translation gives CASSEQGYNEQFF.

This chain links TRBV5-4 with TRBJ1-2, with D possibly TRBD1 on 5 matching bases. V was pared by 0 bases and J by 3 bases, with 9 bases between. The germline CDR1 and CDR2 sequences are SGHNT and YYREEE (reference sequence). The CDR3 contains 14 residues. This chain's CDR3 is CASSLERGYYGYTF. The CDR3 coding sequence is TGTGCCAGCAGCTTGGAAAGGGGCTACTATGGCTACACCTTC.

The CDR3 sequence: CASSFPHSPLHF. For the CDR3, the DNA is TGTGCCAGCAGTTTCCCTCATTCACCCCTCCACTTT. The V call is TRBV27, the J call TRBJ1-6, with no clear D. Germline values: CDR1 MNHEY, CDR2 SMNVEV (reference sequence). This CDR3 has 12 amino acids. Trimming removed 3 bases at V and 8 bases at J, with 5 bases between.

The chain has TRBV10-3 and TRBJ2-7; D is uncertain. The CDR3 loop spans 11 amino acids. Germline loops: CDR1 ENHRY, CDR2 SYGVKD. Deletions cut 5 bases from V and 4 bases from J, with 6 bases between. The CDR3, as DNA: TGTGCCATCAGTACACCTTACGAGCAGTACTTC. Its protein is CAISTPYEQYF.

The CDR3 sequence is CASSTTGGRTEAFF. The CDR3 coding sequence is TGTGCCAGCAGTACCACAGGGGGCCGGACTGAAGCTTTCTTT. The V and J genes are TRBV2 and TRBJ1-1; 9 bases agree with TRBD1. This CDR3 is 14 amino acids long. The V segment lost 5 bases and the J segment 5 bases; nucleotides outside the gene matches: 6. The germline gives CDR1 SNHLY, CDR2 FYNNEI. Combining the CDR3 with reference TRBV2 and TRBJ1-1 gives the whole variable domain EPEVTQTPSHQVTQMGQEVILRCVPISNHLYFYWYRQILGQKVEFLVSFYNNEISEKSEIFDDQFSVERPDGSNFTLKIRSTKLEDSAMYFCASSTTGGRTEAFFGQGTRLTVV.

The J gene is TRBJ1-5, the V gene TRBV28; D not resolved. The CDR3 length is 13 residues. Trimming removed 6 bases from V and 6 bases from J, with 12 bases in between. From germline, CDR1 is MDHEN and CDR2 SYDVKM. The CDR3 DNA is TGTGCCAGCAGAGAGAGGGAGGGTCAGCCCCAGCATTTT. Protein sequence: CASREREGQPQHF.

This clone was detected only once. This rearrangement joins TRBV9 to TRBJ1-4; 10 bases align to TRBD1. This CDR3 is 15 amino acids long. CDR1 SGDLS and CDR2 YYNGEE come from the germline V gene. J lost 6 bases, V lost 2 bases, and 4 bases had no gene match. CDR3 nucleotides: TGTGCCAGCAGCGTGGACAGGGGGGGAGATGAAAAACTGTTTTTT. It encodes CASSVDRGGDEKLFF. The full variable domain, with the rest looked up from reference TRBV9 and TRBJ1-4, is DSGVTQTPKHLITATGQRVTLRCSPRSGDLSVYWYQQSLDQGLQFLIQYYNGEERAKGNILERFSAQQFPDLHSELNLSSLELGDSALYFCASSVDRGGDEKLFFGSGTQLSVL.

This clone was detected only once. The rearrangement joins TRBV5-4 to TRBJ1-1; 11 positions agree with TRBD1. V trimming: 1 base; J trimming: 0 bases; junction bases outside the gene matches: 8. The CDR3 runs to 18 residues. From germline, CDR1 is SGHNT and CDR2 YYREEE (reference sequence). CDR3 in amino acids: CASSLSGQGGKMNTEAFF. The CDR3 DNA reads TGTGCCAGCAGCTTGTCGGGACAGGGGGGGAAAATGAACACTGAAGCTTTCTTT.

The chain carries TRBV4-2 and TRBJ2-5, with 11 bases identical to TRBD2. The CDR3 has 18 amino acids. The V gene end was trimmed by 0 bases and the J gene end by 1 base; junction bases not matched to a gene: 7. Germline-derived CDR1 and CDR2 are LGHNA and YNFKEQ. The CDR3 region is CASSQEVGTSGPQETQYF. The CDR3, as DNA: TGTGCCAGCAGCCAAGAAGTTGGGACTAGCGGCCCCCAAGAGACCCAGTACTTC.

The J gene is TRBJ2-7, the V gene TRBV5-1; TRBD1 agrees at 10 bases. Germline assignment: CDR1 SGHRS and CDR2 YFSETQ. V dropped 2 bases and J dropped 3; count of bases not matched to a gene: 2. The CDR3 spans 14 residues. DNA of the CDR3: TGCGCCAGCAGCTTCCGGGACAGGGGCTACGAGCAGTACTTC. Translating it yields CASSFRDRGYEQYF.

The chain's CDR3 is CATNLTSGEFEETQYF. Here the CDR3 DNA reads TGTGCCACCAACCTTACTAGCGGGGAATTCGAAGAGACCCAGTACTTC. The V and J genes are TRBV24-1 and TRBJ2-5, with TRBD2 matching over 10 bases. V dropped 8 bases and J dropped 3; count of bases not matched to a gene: 11. The CDR3 loop spans 16 amino acids. Germline CDR1 and CDR2: KGHDR and SFDVKD.

This clone turned up a few times. The genes are TRBV5-1 and TRBJ1-4; D remains unclear. Germline CDR1 SGHRS, CDR2 YFSETQ. This CDR3 region has 14 residues. Trimming shortened V by 7 bases and J by 2 bases, and 12 bases separated the two germline ends. The CDR3 DNA follows: TGCGCCAGCTCCTCGGTGGGCACTAATGAAAAACTGTTTTTT. Translating it yields CASSSVGTNEKLFF.

The chain carries TRBV7-2 and TRBJ2-2, with 7 bases identical to TRBD1. The CDR3 length is 16 residues. V trimming: 4 bases; J trimming: 2 bases; junction bases outside the gene matches: 7. Germline assignment: CDR1 SGHTA and CDR2 FQGNSA. The CDR3 is CASSYTTGANTGELFF. The DNA for the CDR3 is TGTGCCAGCAGCTACACTACAGGGGCCAACACCGGGGAGCTGTTTTTT.

This chain uses TRBV19 with TRBJ2-7; 8 nucleotides line up with TRBD1. Germline CDR1 and CDR2: LNHDA and SQIVND (reference sequence). After removal of 1 base from V and 2 bases from J, the junction contained 7 bases not matched to a gene. This CDR3 is built from 16 residues. CDR3 sequence: CASSIGLGTGTYEQYF. The CDR3 coding sequence is TGTGCCAGTAGTATAGGGTTGGGGACAGGAACCTACGAGCAGTACTTC. The variable domain in full, completed from reference TRBV19 and TRBJ2-7, reads DGGITQSPKYLFRKEGQNVTLSCEQNLNHDAMYWYRQDPGQGLRLIYYSQIVNDFQKGDIAEGYSVSREKKESFPLTVTSAQKNPTAFYLCASSIGLGTGTYEQYFGPGTRLTVT.

The V call is TRBV4-2, the J call TRBJ1-4; TRBD1 aligns across 10 bases. With 3 bases clipped from V and 8 bases from J, the junction kept 9 bases outside the gene matches. Germline loops: CDR1 LGHNA, CDR2 YNFKEQ. The CDR3 loop spans 16 amino acids. The CDR3 reads CASSHIPGQGREKLFF. CDR3 coding DNA: TGTGCCAGCAGCCATATCCCGGGACAGGGGCGCGAAAAACTGTTTTTT.

This clone turned up a few times. The rearrangement joins TRBV19 to TRBJ1-5; 9 bases match TRBD1. J was trimmed by 1 base and V by 4 bases; bases with no gene match: 2. The CDR3 contains 15 residues. Germline V CDR1 and CDR2: LNHDA, SQIVND (reference sequence). CDR3 sequence reads: CASSTDRGSNQPQHF. In DNA form, the CDR3 reads TGTGCCAGTAGTACGGACAGGGGAAGCAATCAGCCCCAGCATTTT.

This rearrangement joins TRBV6-5 to TRBJ2-7; 11 bases fit TRBD2. Germline V gene data show CDR1 as MNHEY and CDR2 as SVGAGI. J lost 2 bases, V lost 0 bases, and 3 bases had no gene match. The CDR3 runs to 16 residues. The CDR3 region has the DNA TGTGCCAGCAGTTACTCGATACTAGCGGGAGCCTACGAGCAGTACTTC. This encodes CASSYSILAGAYEQYF.

The chain is built from TRBV10-3 and TRBJ1-1; 7 nucleotides align to TRBD1. The V and J ends lost 3 bases and 5 bases, in that order; junction bases with no gene match: 6. Germline CDR1 reads ENHRY; CDR2 reads SYGVKD. The CDR3 has 14 amino acids. The DNA of the CDR3 is TGTGCCATCAGTGAACACAGGGGAATGACTGAAGCTTTCTTT. This translates into CAISEHRGMTEAFF.

This CDR3 is CASRRTGDGTEAFF. CDR3 DNA sequence: TGTGCCAGTAGGAGGACAGGGGACGGCACTGAAGCTTTCTTT. The chain uses TRBV19 and TRBJ1-1; TRBD1 aligns across 9 bases. Losses at the gene ends were 6 bases for V and 4 bases for J; bases not matched to a gene: 6. There are 14 residues in the CDR3. Germline lookup yields CDR1 LNHDA and CDR2 SQIVND (reference sequence). Based on the CDR3 plus reference TRBV19 and TRBJ1-1, the full variable domain is DGGITQSPKYLFRKEGQNVTLSCEQNLNHDAMYWYRQDPGQGLRLIYYSQIVNDFQKGDIAEGYSVSREKKESFPLTVTSAQKNPTAFYLCASRRTGDGTEAFFGQGTRLTVV.

V and J are TRBV4-1 and TRBJ2-2, with TRBD2 identical over 7 bases. The CDR3 loop spans 15 amino acids. CDR1 and CDR2 from the germline V gene are MGHRA and YSYEKL. V dropped 2 bases and J dropped 3; count of bases not matched to a gene: 3. The CDR3 DNA is TGCGCCAGCAGCCAATCTGGGGGGGACACCGGGGAGCTGTTTTTT. This codes for CASSQSGGDTGELFF.

This chain links TRBV28 with TRBJ1-5; D gene ambiguous. From germline, CDR1 is MDHEN and CDR2 SYDVKM. The CDR3 is 13 amino acids. V dropped 1 base and J dropped 7 bases, with 8 bases sitting between them. This chain's CDR3 is CASSLSGGQPQHF. CDR3 bases: TGTGCCAGCAGTTTATCCGGCGGGCAGCCCCAGCATTTT.

This clone turned up a few times. V usage is TRBV7-2 and J usage is TRBJ2-1; perhaps TRBD2 as D (6 bases). Germline V gene sequence: CDR1 SGHTA, CDR2 FQGNSA. The CDR3 is 15 amino acids. V lost 4 bases to trimming and J lost 5 bases, with 15 bases between them. The CDR3 here is CASSSSSASHNEQFF. The CDR3 coding sequence is TGTGCCAGCAGCTCCTCTAGCGCGAGCCACAATGAGCAGTTCTTC.

In this sample, this clone turned up a few times. The V gene is TRBV19, the J gene TRBJ1-2; no reliable D call. Germline V gene data show CDR1 as LNHDA and CDR2 as SQIVND (reference sequence). The CDR3 spans 14 residues. The V and J ends lost 5 bases and 3 bases respectively, with 13 bases between them. This CDR3 is CASSASQAHYGYTF. The CDR3 DNA is TGTGCCAGTAGTGCTTCCCAGGCCCACTATGGCTACACCTTC.

V gene TRBV6-5 combines with J gene TRBJ2-7; possible D gene TRBD1, 6 bases. V was pared by 6 bases and J by 2 bases, with 11 bases between. Germline values: CDR1 MNHEY, CDR2 SVGAGI. The CDR3 contains 13 residues. Here the CDR3 DNA reads TGTGCCAGCAGACCCCCAGGGGCCTACGAGCAGTACTTC. Its translation is CASRPPGAYEQYF.

This clone came up a few times. This chain links TRBV7-9 with TRBJ1-2; D ambiguous. The germline gives CDR1 SEHNR, CDR2 FQNEAQ (reference sequence). Trimming took off 1 base at V and 6 bases at J, with 12 bases between the two ends. This CDR3 has 14 residues. The CDR3 loop is CASSLDSGFHGYTF. The CDR3 DNA reads as TGTGCCAGCAGCTTAGATTCGGGGTTCCATGGCTACACCTTC. The full variable domain, with the rest looked up from reference TRBV7-9 and TRBJ1-2, is DTGVSQNPRHKITKRGQNVTFRCDPISEHNRLYWYRQTLGQGPEFLTYFQNEAQLEKSRLLSDRFSAERPKGSFSTLEIQRTEQGDSAMYLCASSLDSGFHGYTFGSGTRLTVV.